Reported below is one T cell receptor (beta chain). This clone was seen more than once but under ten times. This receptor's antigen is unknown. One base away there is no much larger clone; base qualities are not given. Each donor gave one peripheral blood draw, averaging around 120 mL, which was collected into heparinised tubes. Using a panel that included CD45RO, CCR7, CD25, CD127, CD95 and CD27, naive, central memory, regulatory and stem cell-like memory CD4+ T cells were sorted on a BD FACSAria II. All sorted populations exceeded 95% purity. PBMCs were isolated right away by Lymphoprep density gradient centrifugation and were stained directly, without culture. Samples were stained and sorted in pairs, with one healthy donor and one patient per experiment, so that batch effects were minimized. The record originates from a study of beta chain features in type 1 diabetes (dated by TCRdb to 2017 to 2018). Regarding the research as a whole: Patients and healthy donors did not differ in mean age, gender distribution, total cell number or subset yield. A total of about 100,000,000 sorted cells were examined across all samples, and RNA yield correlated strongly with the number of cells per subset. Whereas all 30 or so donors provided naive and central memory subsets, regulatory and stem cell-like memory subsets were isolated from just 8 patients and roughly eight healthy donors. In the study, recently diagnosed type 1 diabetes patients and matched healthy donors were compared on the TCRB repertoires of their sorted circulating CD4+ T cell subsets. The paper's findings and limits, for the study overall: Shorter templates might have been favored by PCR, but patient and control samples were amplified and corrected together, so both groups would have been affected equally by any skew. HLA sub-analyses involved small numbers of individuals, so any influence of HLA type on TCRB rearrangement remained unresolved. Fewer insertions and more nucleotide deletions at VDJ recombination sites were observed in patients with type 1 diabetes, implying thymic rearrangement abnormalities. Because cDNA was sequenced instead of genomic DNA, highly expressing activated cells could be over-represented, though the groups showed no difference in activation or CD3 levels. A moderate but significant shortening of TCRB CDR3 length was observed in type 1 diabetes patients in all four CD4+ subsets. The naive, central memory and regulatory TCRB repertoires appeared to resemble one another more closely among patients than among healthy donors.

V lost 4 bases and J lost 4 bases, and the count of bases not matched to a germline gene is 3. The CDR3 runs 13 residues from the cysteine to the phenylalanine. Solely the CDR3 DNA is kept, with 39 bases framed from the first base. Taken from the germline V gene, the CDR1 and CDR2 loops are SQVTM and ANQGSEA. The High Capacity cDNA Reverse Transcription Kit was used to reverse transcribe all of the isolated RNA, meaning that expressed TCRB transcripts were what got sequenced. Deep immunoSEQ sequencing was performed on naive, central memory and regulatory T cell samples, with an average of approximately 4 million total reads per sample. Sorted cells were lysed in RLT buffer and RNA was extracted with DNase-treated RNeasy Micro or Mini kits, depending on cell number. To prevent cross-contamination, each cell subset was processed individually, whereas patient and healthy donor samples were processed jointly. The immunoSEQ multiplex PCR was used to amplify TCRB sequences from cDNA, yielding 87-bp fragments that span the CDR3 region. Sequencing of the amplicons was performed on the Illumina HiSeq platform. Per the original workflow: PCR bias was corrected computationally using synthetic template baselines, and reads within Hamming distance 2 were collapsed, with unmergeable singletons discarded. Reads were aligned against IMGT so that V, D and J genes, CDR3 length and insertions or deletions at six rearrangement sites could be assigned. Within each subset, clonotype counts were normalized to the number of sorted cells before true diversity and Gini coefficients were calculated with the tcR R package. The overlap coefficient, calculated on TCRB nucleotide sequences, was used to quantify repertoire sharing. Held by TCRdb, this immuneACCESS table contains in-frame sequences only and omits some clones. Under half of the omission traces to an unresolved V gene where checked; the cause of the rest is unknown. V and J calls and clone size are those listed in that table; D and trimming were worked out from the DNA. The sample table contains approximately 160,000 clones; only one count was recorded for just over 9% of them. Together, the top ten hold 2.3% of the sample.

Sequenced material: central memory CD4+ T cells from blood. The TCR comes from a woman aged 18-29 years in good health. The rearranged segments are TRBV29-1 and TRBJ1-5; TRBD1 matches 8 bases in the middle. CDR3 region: CSVAGQENQPQHF. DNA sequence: TGCAGCGTTGCGGGACAGGAAAATCAGCCCCAGCATTTT.